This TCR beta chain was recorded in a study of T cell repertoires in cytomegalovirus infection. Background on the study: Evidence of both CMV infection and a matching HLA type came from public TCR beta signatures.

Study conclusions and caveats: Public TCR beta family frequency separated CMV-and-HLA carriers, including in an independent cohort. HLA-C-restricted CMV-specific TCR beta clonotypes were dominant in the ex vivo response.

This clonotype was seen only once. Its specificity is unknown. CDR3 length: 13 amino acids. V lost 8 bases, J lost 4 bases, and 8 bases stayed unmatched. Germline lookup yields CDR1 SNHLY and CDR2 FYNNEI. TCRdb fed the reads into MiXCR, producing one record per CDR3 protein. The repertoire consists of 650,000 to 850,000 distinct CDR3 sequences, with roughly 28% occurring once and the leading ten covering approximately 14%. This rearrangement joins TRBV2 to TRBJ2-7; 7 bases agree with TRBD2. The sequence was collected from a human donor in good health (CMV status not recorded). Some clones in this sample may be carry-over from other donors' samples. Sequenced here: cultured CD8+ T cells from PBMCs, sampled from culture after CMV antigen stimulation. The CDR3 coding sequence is TGTGCCAGCGGGGGGGGGGACGTATACGAGCAGTACGTC. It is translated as CASGGGDVYEQYV.